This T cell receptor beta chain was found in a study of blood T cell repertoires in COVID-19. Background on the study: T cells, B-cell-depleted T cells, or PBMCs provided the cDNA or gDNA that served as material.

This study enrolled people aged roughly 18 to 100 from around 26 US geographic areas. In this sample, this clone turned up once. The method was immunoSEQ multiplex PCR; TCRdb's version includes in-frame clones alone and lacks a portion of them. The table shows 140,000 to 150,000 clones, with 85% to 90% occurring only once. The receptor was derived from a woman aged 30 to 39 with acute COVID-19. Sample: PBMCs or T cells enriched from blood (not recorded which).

CDR3 sequence (DNA): TGCGCCAGCAGTCAGCCCGGCGCCCCTACCGGGACAGGGTCCACAGATACGCAGTATTTT. Translated: CASSQPGAPTGTGSTDTQYF. This sequence joins TRBV23-1 and TRBJ2-3; 9 bases align to TRBD1. TRBV23-1 is flagged as an ORF with uncertain function. V shed 3 bases, J shed 2 bases, and the junction held 18 bases outside the gene matches. The CDR3 totals 20 residues.